Listed below are T cell receptor beta chains from one sample, sequenced in a study of T cells after yellow fever vaccination. TCRdb used MiXCR to reprocess the 5' RACE reads, holding one entry per CDR3 protein. The sample holds nearly 550,000 distinct CDR3 sequences, 15% to 20% seen once. The sample was PBMCs, taken 15 days after the yellow fever booster vaccination. These receptors all come from a young man who received the YFV17D yellow fever vaccine. Both conserved end residues are part of each CDR3. The D gene is left open where the match is weak. Clone size appears in some rows only: once, few, many, or a class for an expanded clone.

TRBJ2-7	NA	TRBV20-1	TRBD1	CSARDFYTGGSYEQYF	TGCAGTGCTAGAGATTTTTACACAGGGGGTTCCTACGAGCAGTACTTC
TRBJ1-5	few	TRBV5-6	NA	CASSLKGGLRNQPQHF	TGTGCCAGCAGCTTAAAGGGGGGACTGCGCAATCAGCCCCAGCATTTT
TRBJ1-2	NA	TRBV19	TRBD1	CASSIAGTVNYGYTF	TGTGCCAGTAGTATCGCCGGGACAGTCAACTATGGCTACACCTTC
TRBJ2-7	NA	TRBV3-1	TRBD1	CASSQIGQGSEQYF	TGTGCCAGCAGCCAAATCGGACAGGGTTCCGAGCAGTACTTC
TRBJ2-2	few	TRBV6-2/TRBV6-3	TRBD1	CASSPQGASGELFF	TGTGCCAGCAGTCCACAGGGGGCCTCCGGGGAGCTGTTTTTT
TRBJ2-7	NA	TRBV18	NA	CASSPVGENEQYF	TGTGCCAGCTCACCAGTTGGGGAAAACGAGCAGTACTTC
TRBJ2-7	few	TRBV5-1	TRBD2	CASSLLSGDGNEQYF	TGCGCCAGCAGCTTACTTAGCGGGGACGGGAACGAGCAGTACTTC
TRBJ2-1	NA	TRBV19	TRBD2	CASKRAGISYNEQFF	TGTGCCAGTAAGAGAGCGGGAATCTCCTACAATGAGCAGTTCTTC
TRBJ2-6	NA	TRBV7-9	NA	CASSAPGLGANVLTF	TGTGCCAGCAGCGCCCCGGGACTTGGGGCCAACGTCCTGACTTTC
TRBJ2-3	NA	TRBV6-5	TRBD1	CASSYEPGGAGDTQYF	TGTGCCAGCAGTTACGAACCAGGGGGTGCTGGAGATACGCAGTATTTT
TRBJ2-3	NA	TRBV20-1	TRBD1	CSASPRQGRSTDTQYF	TGCAGTGCCAGTCCTAGACAGGGGAGGAGCACAGATACGCAGTATTTT
TRBJ1-3	NA	TRBV19	NA	CASNTGVPGNTIYF	TGTGCCAGTAACACAGGAGTCCCTGGAAACACCATATATTTT
TRBJ2-2	NA	TRBV7-6	TRBD1	CASSLQGVSTGELFF	TGTGCCAGCAGCTTACAGGGGGTGAGCACCGGGGAGCTGTTTTTT
TRBJ2-3	few	TRBV12-3/TRBV12-4	TRBD2	CAAPLDGEGCTDTQYF	TGTGCCGCCCCTCTCGACGGGGAGGGTTGCACAGATACGCAGTATTTT
TRBJ2-7	NA	TRBV6-5	NA	CASSYFGRDPSYEQYF	TGTGCCAGCAGTTACTTCGGCCGGGACCCCTCCTACGAGCAGTACTTC
TRBJ2-7	many	TRBV12-3/TRBV12-4	NA	CASSFSPSYEQYF	TGTGCCAGCAGTTTCAGCCCCTCCTACGAGCAGTACTTC
TRBJ2-7	few	TRBV7-2	NA	CASSSRGTTYEQYF	TGTGCCAGCAGCTCTCGCGGGACCACCTACGAGCAGTACTTC
TRBJ1-2	NA	TRBV5-1	TRBD1	CASSLEPGQGTYGYTF	TGCGCCAGCAGCTTGGAACCGGGACAGGGGACTTATGGCTACACCTTC
TRBJ2-7	few	TRBV9	NA	CASSVAPGVGYEQYF	TGTGCCAGCAGCGTAGCTCCAGGGGTCGGCTACGAGCAGTACTTC
TRBJ2-7	few	TRBV27	TRBD1	CASSLSAGGGFQYF	TGTGCCAGCAGTTTATCGGCAGGGGGCGGGTTTCAGTACTTC
TRBJ2-7	few	TRBV20-1	NA	CSASVDYGLEQYF	TGCAGTGCTAGCGTGGACTACGGCCTCGAGCAGTACTTC
TRBJ2-1	few	TRBV7-6	TRBD1	CASSVDRSNEQFF	TGTGCCAGCAGCGTGGACAGGAGCAATGAGCAGTTCTTC
TRBJ2-1	NA	TRBV12-3/TRBV12-4	TRBD2	CANNMITPSGSYNEQFF	TGTGCCAACAACATGATTACTCCTAGCGGGTCCTACAATGAGCAGTTCTTC
TRBJ2-7	few	TRBV12-3/TRBV12-4	NA	CASSFNTIYEQYF	TGTGCCAGCAGTTTCAATACGATCTACGAGCAGTACTTC
TRBJ2-3	NA	TRBV7-8	NA	CASKLGSVSGTQYF	TGTGCCAGCAAGCTTGGTTCCGTGTCGGGTACGCAGTATTTT
TRBJ1-3	few	TRBV6-5	NA	CASSYEGLGGNTIYF	TGTGCCAGCAGTTACGAGGGCTTGGGAGGAAACACCATATATTTT
TRBJ2-7	few	TRBV5-1	TRBD2	CASSLEASGRISEQYF	TGCGCCAGCAGCTTGGAGGCTAGCGGGAGGATTAGCGAGCAGTACTTC
TRBJ2-2	few	TRBV7-6	NA	CASSPWAGELFF	TGTGCCAGCAGCCCCTGGGCCGGGGAGCTGTTTTTT
TRBJ2-7	NA	TRBV7-3	NA	CASSFSALGQPPYEQYF	TGTGCCAGCAGCTTTTCGGCCTTAGGACAGCCCCCCTACGAGCAGTACTTC
TRBJ2-4	NA	TRBV4-3	TRBD2	CASSQVPRNGGVYF	TGCGCCAGCAGCCAAGTTCCGAGGAATGGGGGGGTGTACTTC
TRBJ1-1	few	TRBV9	NA	CASRPFQNTEAFF	TGTGCCAGCAGGCCCTTTCAAAACACTGAAGCTTTCTTT
TRBJ2-2	few	TRBV20-1	TRBD2	CSAREFSGATGELFF	TGCAGTGCTAGAGAATTTAGCGGGGCCACCGGGGAGCTGTTTTTT
TRBJ2-7	few	TRBV20-1	TRBD2	CSARSGLAGDEQYF	TGCAGTGCTAGATCCGGACTAGCGGGAGACGAGCAGTACTTC
TRBJ2-3	NA	TRBV27	NA	CASSHRGDTQYF	TGTGCCAGCAGCCATCGGGGGGATACGCAGTATTTT
TRBJ2-1	many	TRBV12-3/TRBV12-4	TRBD2	CASRSSGSVYEQFF	TGTGCCAGCAGATCTAGCGGGAGCGTATATGAGCAGTTCTTC
TRBJ2-1	NA	TRBV5-1	NA	CASSLENYNEQFF	TGCGCCAGCAGCTTGGAGAATTACAATGAGCAGTTCTTC
TRBJ1-5	NA	TRBV6-2/TRBV6-3	NA	CASSYSAAQLGPQHF	TGTGCCAGCAGTTACTCCGCAGCCCAGTTGGGCCCCCAGCATTTT
TRBJ2-1	NA	TRBV6-1	TRBD2	CASSPSGRMSYNEQFF	TGTGCCAGCAGCCCCAGCGGGAGAATGTCCTACAATGAGCAGTTCTTC
TRBJ2-1	NA	TRBV24-1	TRBD2	CATTTGTKVDEQFF	TGTGCCACCACTACCGGGACTAAGGTCGATGAGCAGTTCTTC
TRBJ1-2	NA	TRBV3-1	NA	CAISQEGMGGYTF	TGTGCCATCAGCCAAGAAGGAATGGGTGGCTACACCTTC
TRBJ2-5	few	TRBV7-2	TRBD1	CASSLGGPSETQYF	TGTGCCAGCAGCCTAGGGGGCCCTTCCGAGACCCAGTACTTC